The rows below give T cell receptor beta chains drawn from one sample of a study of vaccination and CD4 T cells after COVID-19. From the PCR reads, TCRdb called clonotypes with MiXCR, one entry per CDR3 protein. The sample contains roughly 28,000 distinct CDR3 sequences, around 41% of which appear only once. Antigens of these TCRs are unknown. Sequencing was performed on CD4+ T cells from blood, cultured in vitro, taken about 7 months after SARS-CoV-2 vaccination. Receptors were obtained from a human donor who had recovered from COVID-19. Both conserved end residues are part of each CDR3. Each record gives: D gene, V gene, J gene, clone size, CDR3 DNA, CDR3 protein. The D gene is left open where the match is weak. Clone sizes are given selectively: once, few, many, or a class where the clone is expanded.

TRBD2	TRBV6-1	TRBJ2-7	.	TGTGCCAGCACCCCGATGGGCGGGAGGGAACCTCGCGAGCAGTACTTC	CASTPMGGREPREQYF
.	TRBV20-1	TRBJ2-7	.	TGCAGCGTCCAGCGTGCCTACGAGCAGTACTTC	CSVQRAYEQYF
TRBD1	TRBV7-2	TRBJ2-1	few	TGTGCCAGCAGCTTCCGGAGAGGGACAGGCGATGAGCAGTTCTTC	CASSFRRGTGDEQFF
.	TRBV6-1	TRBJ1-6	few	TGTGCCAGCATCCGCGGGGCCCTTATGAATTCACCCCTCCACTTT	CASIRGALMNSPLHF
.	TRBV28	TRBJ1-1	.	TGTGCCAGCAGTTTAGAGGGAGCCGAAGCTTTCTTT	CASSLEGAEAFF
.	TRBV5-8	TRBJ2-5	few	TGTGCCAGCAGCTTGGACTCACAGACCCAGTACTTC	CASSLDSQTQYF
.	TRBV20-1	TRBJ1-1	few	TGCAGTGCCCCCAATCCGGACTGGAGGTCCACTGAAGCTTTCTTT	CSAPNPDWRSTEAFF
.	TRBV7-2	TRBJ2-7	few	TGTGCCAGCAGCCCCACTCCCTCCGACAGGTACGAGCAGTACTTC	CASSPTPSDRYEQYF
TRBD2	TRBV7-3	TRBJ2-3	few	TGTGCCAGCAGCTTAGGCGGGAGTCCAGATACGCAGTATTTT	CASSLGGSPDTQYF
TRBD2	TRBV20-1	TRBJ2-5	.	TGCAGTGCTCCCGGCCATAGCGGGAGAGAGACCCAGTACTTC	CSAPGHSGRETQYF